This TCR beta chain was sequenced for a study of Graves' ophthalmopathy and Graves' hyperthyroidism. Across the whole study: Specimen type is peripheral blood, obtained at initial diagnosis before any treatment. Study-wide results and caveats: Sensitivity of approximately 88% and specificity of 70% to 84% were achieved when a 13-signature model separated ophthalmopathy from stable hyperthyroidism. It was with 70.59% sensitivity and about 72% specificity that the model predicted ophthalmopathy progression.

The CDR3 is 13 amino acids. Germline V lookup: CDR1 MNHNS, CDR2 SASEGT. The V end was cut by 8 bases, the J end by 4 bases, with 14 bases between. Uncontrolled infections, pregnancy, lactation or other autoimmune diseases led to patient exclusion. Beta-chain TCR CDR3 regions were amplified from RNA transcripts. Second-round multiplex PCR followed a first-round RT-PCR using HTBI primers. MiXCR, applied by TCRdb to the multiplex PCR reads, yields one record per CDR3 protein. The table includes 400,000 to 450,000 distinct CDR3 sequences, around 20% detected once. In its sample, this clonotype was seen many times. Its antigen is not identified.

The sample taken for sequencing was peripheral blood. The receptor was derived from a woman under 30 with stable Graves' hyperthyroidism. This chain uses TRBV6-1 with TRBJ1-1, with D hard to call. The CDR3 DNA follows: TGTGCCAGCGGGGAAGGCGAGGCCACTGAAGCTTTCTTT. It yields the protein CASGEGEATEAFF.